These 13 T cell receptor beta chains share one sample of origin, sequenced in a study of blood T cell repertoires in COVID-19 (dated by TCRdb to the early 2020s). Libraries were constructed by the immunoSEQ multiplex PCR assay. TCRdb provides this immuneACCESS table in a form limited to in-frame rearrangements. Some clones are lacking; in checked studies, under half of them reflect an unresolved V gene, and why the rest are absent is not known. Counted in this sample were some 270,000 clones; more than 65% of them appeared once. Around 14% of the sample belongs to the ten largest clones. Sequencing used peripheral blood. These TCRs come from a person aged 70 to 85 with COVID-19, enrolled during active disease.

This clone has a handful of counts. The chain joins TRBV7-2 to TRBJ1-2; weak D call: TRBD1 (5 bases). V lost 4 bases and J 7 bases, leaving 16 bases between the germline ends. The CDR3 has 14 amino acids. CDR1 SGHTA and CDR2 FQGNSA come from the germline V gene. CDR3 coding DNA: TGTGCCAGCAGCTCCTCGACAGTAAGGGGTGGCTACACCTTC. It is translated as CASSSSTVRGGYTF.

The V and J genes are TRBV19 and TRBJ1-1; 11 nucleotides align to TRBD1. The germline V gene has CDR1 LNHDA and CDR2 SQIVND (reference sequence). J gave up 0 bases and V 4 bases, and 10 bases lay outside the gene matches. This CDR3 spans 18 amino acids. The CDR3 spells CASSTLGQGAFMNTEAFF. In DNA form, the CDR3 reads TGTGCCAGTAGTACCCTCGGACAGGGGGCTTTCATGAACACTGAAGCTTTCTTT. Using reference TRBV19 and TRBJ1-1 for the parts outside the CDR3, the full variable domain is DGGITQSPKYLFRKEGQNVTLSCEQNLNHDAMYWYRQDPGQGLRLIYYSQIVNDFQKGDIAEGYSVSREKKESFPLTVTSAQKNPTAFYLCASSTLGQGAFMNTEAFFGQGTRLTVV.

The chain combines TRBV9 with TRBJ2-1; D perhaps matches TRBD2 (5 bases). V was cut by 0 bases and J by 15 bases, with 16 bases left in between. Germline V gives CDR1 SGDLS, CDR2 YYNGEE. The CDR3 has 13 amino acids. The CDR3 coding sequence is TGTGCCAGCAGCGTAGGCGGGTCGGGCCGCGGGTTCTTC. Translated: CASSVGGSGRGFF.

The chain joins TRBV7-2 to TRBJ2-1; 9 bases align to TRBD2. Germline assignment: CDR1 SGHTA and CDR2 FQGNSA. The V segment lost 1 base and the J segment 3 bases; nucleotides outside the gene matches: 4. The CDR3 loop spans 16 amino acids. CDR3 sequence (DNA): TGTGCCAGCAGCTTAGGAGCGGGGGGTGGCTACAATGAGCAGTTCTTC. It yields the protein CASSLGAGGGYNEQFF.

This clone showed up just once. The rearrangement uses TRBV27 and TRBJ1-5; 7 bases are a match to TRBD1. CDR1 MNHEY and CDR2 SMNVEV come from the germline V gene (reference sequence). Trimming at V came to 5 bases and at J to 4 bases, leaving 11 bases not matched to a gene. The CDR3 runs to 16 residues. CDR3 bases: TGTGCCAGCAGTAACAACCGGGACAGCGAAAATCAGCCCCAGCATTTT. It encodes CASSNNRDSENQPQHF.

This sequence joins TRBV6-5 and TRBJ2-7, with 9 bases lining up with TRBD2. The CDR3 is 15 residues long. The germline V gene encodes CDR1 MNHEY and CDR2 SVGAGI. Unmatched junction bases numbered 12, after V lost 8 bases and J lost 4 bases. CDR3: CASSVLSGGSYEQYF. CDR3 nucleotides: TGTGCCAGCTCGGTTCTTAGCGGGGGATCTTACGAGCAGTACTTC.

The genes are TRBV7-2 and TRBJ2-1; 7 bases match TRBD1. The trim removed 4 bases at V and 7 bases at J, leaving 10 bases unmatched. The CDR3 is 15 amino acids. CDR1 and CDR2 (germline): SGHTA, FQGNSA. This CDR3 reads CASSSDRVEGNEQFF. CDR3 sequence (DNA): TGTGCCAGCAGCTCCGACAGGGTGGAAGGGAATGAGCAGTTCTTC.

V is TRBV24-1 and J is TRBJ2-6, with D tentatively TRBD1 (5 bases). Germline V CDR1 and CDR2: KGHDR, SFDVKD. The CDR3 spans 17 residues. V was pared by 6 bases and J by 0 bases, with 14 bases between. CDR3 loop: CATSPGFPNSGANVLTF. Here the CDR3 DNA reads TGTGCCACCAGTCCAGGGTTTCCTAACTCTGGGGCCAACGTCCTGACTTTC.

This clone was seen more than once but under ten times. CDR3 nucleotides: TGCAGCGTTCGGGACAGTGCCTACGAGCAGTACTTC. Its translation: CSVRDSAYEQYF. The rearrangement links TRBV29-1 to TRBJ2-7; 7 nucleotides agree with TRBD1. This CDR3 has 12 amino acids. Germline V gives CDR1 SQVTM, CDR2 ANQGSEA. Trimming removed 5 bases from V and 2 bases from J; junction bases left unmatched: 3.

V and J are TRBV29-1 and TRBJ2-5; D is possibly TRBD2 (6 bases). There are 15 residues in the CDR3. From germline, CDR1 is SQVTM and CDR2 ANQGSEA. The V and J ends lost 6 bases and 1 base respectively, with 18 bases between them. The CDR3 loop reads CSVGSPGALQETQYF. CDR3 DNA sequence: TGCAGCGTAGGTTCACCGGGAGCCCTCCAAGAGACCCAGTACTTC.

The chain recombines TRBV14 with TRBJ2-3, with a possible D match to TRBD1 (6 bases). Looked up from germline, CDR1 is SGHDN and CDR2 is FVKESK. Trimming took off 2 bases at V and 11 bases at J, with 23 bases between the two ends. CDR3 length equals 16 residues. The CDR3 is CASSQRQGIESSLQYF. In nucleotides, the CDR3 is TGTGCCAGCAGCCAAAGGCAGGGGATCGAGTCGTCCCTGCAGTATTTT.

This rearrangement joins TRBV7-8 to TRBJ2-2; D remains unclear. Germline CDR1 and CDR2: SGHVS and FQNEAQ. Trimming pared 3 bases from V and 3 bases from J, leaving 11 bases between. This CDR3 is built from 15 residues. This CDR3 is CASSFSGSDTGELFF. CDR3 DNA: TGTGCCAGCAGCTTTTCAGGATCTGACACCGGGGAGCTGTTTTTT.

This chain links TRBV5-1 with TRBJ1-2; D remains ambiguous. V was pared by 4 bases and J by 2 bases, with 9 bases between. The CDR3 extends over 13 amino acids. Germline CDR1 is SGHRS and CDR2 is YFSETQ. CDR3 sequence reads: CASSPGSNYGYTF. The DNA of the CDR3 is TGCGCCAGCAGCCCAGGATCGAACTATGGCTACACCTTC.